This T cell receptor (beta chain) emerged from a study of CDR3 diversity in severe acne. TCRdb re-analysed the PCR reads in MiXCR, keeping a single row per CDR3 protein. The profile shows about 93,000 distinct CDR3 sequences, roughly half of them singletons. This clonotype came up many times. The source material was blood. The origin of this receptor is a male donor in good health, serving as a control.

In DNA, the CDR3 is TGCGCCAGCAGCCAAGCCTCGGGTTCAGATACGCAGTATTTT. It codes for CASSQASGSDTQYF. The gene calls are TRBV4-1 and TRBJ2-3; no firm D call. V lost 1 base and J lost 4, with 9 bases in between. CDR1 MGHRA and CDR2 YSYEKL come from the germline V gene. CDR3 length: 14 residues.